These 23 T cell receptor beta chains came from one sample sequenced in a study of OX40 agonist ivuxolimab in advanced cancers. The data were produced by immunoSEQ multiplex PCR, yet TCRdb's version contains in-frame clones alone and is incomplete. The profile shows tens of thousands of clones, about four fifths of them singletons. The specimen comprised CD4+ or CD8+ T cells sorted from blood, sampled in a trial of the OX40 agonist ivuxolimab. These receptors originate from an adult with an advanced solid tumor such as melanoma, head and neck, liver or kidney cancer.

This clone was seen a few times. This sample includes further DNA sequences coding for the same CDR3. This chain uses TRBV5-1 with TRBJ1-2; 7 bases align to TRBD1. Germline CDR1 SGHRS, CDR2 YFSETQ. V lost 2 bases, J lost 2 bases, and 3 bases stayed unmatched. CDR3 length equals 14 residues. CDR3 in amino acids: CASSLGGENYGYTF. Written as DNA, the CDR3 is TGCGCCAGCAGCTTAGGGGGCGAGAACTATGGCTACACCTTC.

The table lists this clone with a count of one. CDR3: CASSSGAAGGLYEQYF. The CDR3 DNA reads TGCGCCAGCAGCTCCGGGGCGGCGGGAGGGTTATACGAGCAGTACTTC. This rearrangement joins TRBV5-1 to TRBJ2-7; 9 bases map to TRBD2. The CDR3 covers 16 residues. V trimming: 3 bases; J trimming: 4 bases; junction bases outside the gene matches: 11. Germline V gene data show CDR1 as SGHRS and CDR2 as YFSETQ.

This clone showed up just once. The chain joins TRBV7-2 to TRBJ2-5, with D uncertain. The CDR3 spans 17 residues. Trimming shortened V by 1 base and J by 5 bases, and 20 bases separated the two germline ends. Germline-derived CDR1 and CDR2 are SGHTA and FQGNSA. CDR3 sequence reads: CASSLGYELSRRETQYF. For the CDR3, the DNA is TGTGCCAGCAGCTTAGGGTACGAGCTCTCTCGCCGGGAGACCCAGTACTTC.

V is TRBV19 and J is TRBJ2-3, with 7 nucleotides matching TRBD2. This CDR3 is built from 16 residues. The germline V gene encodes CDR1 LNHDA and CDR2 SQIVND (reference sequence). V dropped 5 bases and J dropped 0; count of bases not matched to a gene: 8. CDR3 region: CASSVTGEGSTDTQYF. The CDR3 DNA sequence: TGTGCCAGTAGTGTTACGGGGGAGGGGAGCACAGATACGCAGTATTTT.

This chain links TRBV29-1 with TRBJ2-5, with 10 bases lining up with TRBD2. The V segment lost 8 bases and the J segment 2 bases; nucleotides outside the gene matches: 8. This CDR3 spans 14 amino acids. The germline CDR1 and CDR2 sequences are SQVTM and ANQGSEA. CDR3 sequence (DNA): TGCAGCACCACCGGGACTAGCGTTCAAGAGACCCAGTACTTC. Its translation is CSTTGTSVQETQYF.

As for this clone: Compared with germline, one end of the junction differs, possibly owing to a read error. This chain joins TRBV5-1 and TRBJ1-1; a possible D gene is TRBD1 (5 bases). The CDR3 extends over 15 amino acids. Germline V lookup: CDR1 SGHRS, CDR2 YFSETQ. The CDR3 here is CASGLGVGVNTEAFF. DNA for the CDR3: TGCGCCAGCGGCTTGGGGGTTGGGGTGAACACTGAAGCTTTCTTT.

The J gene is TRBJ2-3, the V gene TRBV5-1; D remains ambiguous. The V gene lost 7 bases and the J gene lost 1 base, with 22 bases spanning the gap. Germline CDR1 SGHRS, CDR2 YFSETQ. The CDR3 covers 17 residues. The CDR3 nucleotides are TGCGCCAGCGCGCCCTGGAGTATGGGGTATGGCACAGATACGCAGTATTTT. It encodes CASAPWSMGYGTDTQYF.

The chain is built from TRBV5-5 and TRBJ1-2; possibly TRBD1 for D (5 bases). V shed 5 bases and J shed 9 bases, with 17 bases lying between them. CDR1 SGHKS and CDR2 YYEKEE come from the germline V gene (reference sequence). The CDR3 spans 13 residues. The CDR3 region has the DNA TGTGCCAGCAGTCCGGGACTCACGTTGAGCTACACCTTC. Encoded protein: CASSPGLTLSYTF.

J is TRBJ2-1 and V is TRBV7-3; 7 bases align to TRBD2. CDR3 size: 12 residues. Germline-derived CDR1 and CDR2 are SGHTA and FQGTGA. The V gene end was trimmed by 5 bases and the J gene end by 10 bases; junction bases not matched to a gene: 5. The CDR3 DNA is TGTGCCAGCAGCGTCCAGGGAGGGGAGCAGTTCTTC. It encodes CASSVQGGEQFF.

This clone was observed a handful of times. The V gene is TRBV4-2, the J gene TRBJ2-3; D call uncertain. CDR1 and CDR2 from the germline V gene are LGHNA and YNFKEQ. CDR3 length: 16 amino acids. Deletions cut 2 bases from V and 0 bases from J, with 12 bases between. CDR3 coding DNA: TGTGCCAGCAGCCAAAACCCCGACCAGAGCACAGATACGCAGTATTTT. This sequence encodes CASSQNPDQSTDTQYF.

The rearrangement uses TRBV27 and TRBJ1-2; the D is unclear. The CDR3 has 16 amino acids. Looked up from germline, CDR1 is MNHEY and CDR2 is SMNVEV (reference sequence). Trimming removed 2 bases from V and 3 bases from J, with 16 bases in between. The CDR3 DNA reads TGTGCCAGCAGTTTAAGGCTCGGGAGCGGCTACTATGGCTACACCTTC. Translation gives CASSLRLGSGYYGYTF.

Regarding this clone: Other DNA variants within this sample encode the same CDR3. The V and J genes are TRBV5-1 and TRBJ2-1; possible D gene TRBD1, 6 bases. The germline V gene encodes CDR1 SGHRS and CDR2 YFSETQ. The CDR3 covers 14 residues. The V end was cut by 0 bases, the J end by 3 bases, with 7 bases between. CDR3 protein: CASSLGTDYNEQFF. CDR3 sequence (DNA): TGCGCCAGCAGCTTGGGGACAGACTACAATGAGCAGTTCTTC.

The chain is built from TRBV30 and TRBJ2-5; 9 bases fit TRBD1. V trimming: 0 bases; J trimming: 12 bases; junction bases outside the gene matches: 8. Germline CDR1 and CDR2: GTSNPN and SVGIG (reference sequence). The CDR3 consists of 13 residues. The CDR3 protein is CAWSVTGQGKEYF. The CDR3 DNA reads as TGTGCCTGGAGTGTAACGGGACAGGGAAAGGAGTACTTC.

The CDR3 here is CASSIDSGTRGYTF. CDR3 coding DNA: TGTGCCAGTAGTATAGATTCTGGGACGCGTGGCTACACCTTC. This rearrangement joins TRBV19 to TRBJ1-2; perhaps TRBD1 as D (5 bases). Germline CDR1 and CDR2: LNHDA and SQIVND (reference sequence). The CDR3 length is 14 residues. The ends were cut back, 0 bases at V and 7 bases at J, with 12 bases in the middle.

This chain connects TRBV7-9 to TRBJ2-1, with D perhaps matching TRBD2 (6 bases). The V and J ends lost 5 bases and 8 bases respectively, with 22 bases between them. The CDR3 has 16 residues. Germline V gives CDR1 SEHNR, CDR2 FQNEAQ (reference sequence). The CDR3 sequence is CASSAPPAGWEDEQFF. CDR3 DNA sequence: TGTGCCAGCAGCGCCCCTCCGGCGGGATGGGAGGATGAGCAGTTCTTC.

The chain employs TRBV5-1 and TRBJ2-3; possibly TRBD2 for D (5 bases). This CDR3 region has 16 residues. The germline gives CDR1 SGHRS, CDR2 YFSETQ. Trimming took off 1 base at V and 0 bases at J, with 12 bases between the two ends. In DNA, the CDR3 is TGCGCCAGCAGCTTGATGCGGACTCCTAGCACAGATACGCAGTATTTT. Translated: CASSLMRTPSTDTQYF.

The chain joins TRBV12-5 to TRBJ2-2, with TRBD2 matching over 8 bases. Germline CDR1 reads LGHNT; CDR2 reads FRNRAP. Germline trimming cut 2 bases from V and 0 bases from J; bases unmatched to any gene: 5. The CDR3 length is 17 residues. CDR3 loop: CASGLTFSGANTGELFF. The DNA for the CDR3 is TGTGCTAGTGGTTTGACCTTTAGCGGGGCGAACACCGGGGAGCTGTTTTTT. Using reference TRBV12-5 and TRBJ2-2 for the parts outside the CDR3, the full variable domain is DARVTQTPRHKVTEMGQEVTMRCQPILGHNTVFWYRQTMMQGLELLAYFRNRAPLDDSGMPKDRFSAEMPDATLATLKIQPSEPRDSAVYFCASGLTFSGANTGELFFGEGSRLTVL.

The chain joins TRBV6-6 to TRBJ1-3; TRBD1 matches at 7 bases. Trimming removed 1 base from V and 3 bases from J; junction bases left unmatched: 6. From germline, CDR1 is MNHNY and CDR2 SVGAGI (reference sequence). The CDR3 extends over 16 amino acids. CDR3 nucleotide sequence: TGTGCCAGCAGTTACTTTAAAGGGGGCGATGGAAACACCATATATTTT. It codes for CASSYFKGGDGNTIYF.

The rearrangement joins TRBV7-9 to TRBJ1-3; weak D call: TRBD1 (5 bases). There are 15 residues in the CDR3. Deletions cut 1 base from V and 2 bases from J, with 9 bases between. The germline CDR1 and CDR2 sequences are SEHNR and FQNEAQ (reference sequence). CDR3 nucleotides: TGTGCCAGCAGCTTAGTAGGGGCGGCTGGAAACACCATATATTTT. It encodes CASSLVGAAGNTIYF.

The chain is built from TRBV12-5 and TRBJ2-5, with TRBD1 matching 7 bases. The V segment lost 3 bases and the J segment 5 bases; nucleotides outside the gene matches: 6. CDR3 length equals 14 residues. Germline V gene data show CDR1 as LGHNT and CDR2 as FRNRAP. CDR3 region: CASGLRQGWETQYF. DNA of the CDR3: TGTGCTAGTGGTTTAAGACAGGGTTGGGAGACCCAGTACTTC.

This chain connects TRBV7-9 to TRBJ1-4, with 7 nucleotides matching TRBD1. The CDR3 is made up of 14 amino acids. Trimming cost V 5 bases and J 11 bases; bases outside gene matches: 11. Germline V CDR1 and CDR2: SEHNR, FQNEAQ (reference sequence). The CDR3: CASSPGTAVEKLFF. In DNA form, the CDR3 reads TGTGCCAGCAGCCCAGGGACAGCAGTTGAGAAACTGTTTTTT.

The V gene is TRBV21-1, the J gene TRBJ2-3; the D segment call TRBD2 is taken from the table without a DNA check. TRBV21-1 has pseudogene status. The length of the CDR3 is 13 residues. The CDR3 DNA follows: TGTGCCAGCAGGCGGAGGGTGCCAGATACGCAGTATTTT. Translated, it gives CASRRRVPDTQYF.

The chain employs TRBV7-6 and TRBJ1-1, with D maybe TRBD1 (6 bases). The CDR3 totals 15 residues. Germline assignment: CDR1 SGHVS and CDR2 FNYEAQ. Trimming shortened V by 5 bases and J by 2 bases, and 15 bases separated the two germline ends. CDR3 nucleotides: TGTGCCAGCAGCGCCTCCGGGACACCTAACACTGAAGCTTTCTTT. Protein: CASSASGTPNTEAFF.